The clone carrying this T cell receptor beta chain was seen repeatedly, ten times or more. What it binds is unknown. TCRdb itself ran the 5' RACE reads through MiXCR, one entry per CDR3 protein. This sample has about 120,000 distinct CDR3 sequences, with 7.2% found just once. This sample was taken from a study of T cells after yellow fever vaccination. For the study at large: Any fraction with a low cell number was prepared using SMART-Seq v4 Ultra Low Input.

Study-wide results and caveats: Though it reached lower strength, the secondary response hit its peak faster, day 5 versus 15.

The TCR originated in a man between 18 and 29 years old who received the YFV17D yellow fever vaccine. The source was CD4+ T cells sorted from PBMCs, collected roughly seven weeks after the first yellow fever vaccination.

For the CDR3, the DNA is TGTGCCATCAGCAGGGGGTACGGGGAGCTGTTTTTT. It specifies CAISRGYGELFF. The rearrangement links TRBV10-3 to TRBJ2-2, with 7 bases fitting TRBD1. This CDR3 spans 12 amino acids. J was trimmed by 7 bases and V by 6 bases; bases with no gene match: 2. Germline-derived CDR1 and CDR2 are ENHRY and SYGVKD.